These 21 T cell receptor beta chains were all obtained from the same sample, sequenced in a study of blood T cells in healthy people across ages. A second PCR of about 6 to 12 cycles used a sample-barcoded 5' primer and a J-beta primer mix. One entry per CDR3 protein results from TCRdb running MiXCR on the 5' RACE reads. The table includes hundreds of thousands of distinct CDR3 sequences, more than 45% detected once. Sequencing was performed on blood. These receptors were collected from a man of 80 years or more in good health.

Only one count was recorded for this clonotype. This chain connects TRBV28 to TRBJ1-2; 7 bases fit TRBD1. This CDR3 is built from 17 residues. V lost 5 bases to trimming and J lost 8 bases; unmatched junction nucleotides: 20. Germline V gene data show CDR1 as MDHEN and CDR2 as SYDVKM. CDR3 in DNA: TGTGCCAGCAGTCCCAGCCCAGCACTCCAGGCAGGGGGAGGCTACACCTTC. Protein sequence: CASSPSPALQAGGGYTF.

Regarding this clonotype: A much larger clone lies a single base off, so this may be a read error. The chain joins TRBV7-9 to TRBJ2-7, with a tentative D call TRBD1 (6 bases). The CDR3 consists of 16 residues. Germline CDR1 is SEHNR and CDR2 is FQNEAQ (reference sequence). The CDR3 protein is CVSSAQPRDNSYEQYF. CDR3 DNA: TGTGTCAGCAGCGCGCAACCTCGGGACAACTCCTACGAGCAGTACTTC.

V gene TRBV15 combines with J gene TRBJ2-3; D is undetermined. Trimming stripped 3 bases from V and 3 bases from J, with 16 bases between. This CDR3 region has 16 residues. Per the germline V gene, CDR1 is LNHNV and CDR2 is YYDKDF (reference sequence). The CDR3 reads CATSRRIRIDTDTQYF. Here the CDR3 DNA reads TGTGCCACCAGCAGGAGAATTCGAATTGATACAGATACGCAGTATTTT.

This clonotype was counted ten times or more. The J gene is TRBJ2-1, the V gene TRBV6-6; no reliable D call. There are 13 residues in the CDR3. The V gene's germline CDR1 is MNHNY and CDR2 SVGAGI (reference sequence). V lost 7 bases to trimming and J lost 13 bases, with 20 bases between them. Here the CDR3 DNA reads TGTGCCAGCACCCAAGGAACCCCCGATTACCAGTTCTTC. Translation gives CASTQGTPDYQFF.

The chain is built from TRBV12-3 or TRBV12-4 and TRBJ2-7; D possibly corresponds to TRBD2 (6 bases). Between the trimmed V and J ends, which lost 5 bases and 6 bases, there was a span of 14 bases. This CDR3 has 13 residues. CDR3 coding DNA: TGTGCCAGCAGTCCCCACCTGGGGGGCGAGCAGTACTTC. This sequence encodes CASSPHLGGEQYF.

As to this clonotype: At one of its ends the junction is not consistent with the germline gene, which may arise from a read error. The V call is TRBV27, the J call TRBJ2-6; D is unclear. There are 13 residues in the CDR3. Germline CDR1 and CDR2: MNHEY and SMNVEV (reference sequence). The CDR3 sequence: CAGSPWGANVLTF. CDR3 nucleotides: TGTGCCGGCAGTCCATGGGGGGCCAACGTCCTGACTTTC.

The rearrangement joins TRBV29-1 to TRBJ2-5; 10 bases align to TRBD2. V dropped 4 bases and J dropped 3; count of bases not matched to a gene: 8. The CDR3 sequence is 15 residues long. Germline loops: CDR1 SQVTM, CDR2 ANQGSEA. The CDR3 DNA sequence: TGCAGCGTTGTTCCTAGCGGGAGAGGCGAAGAGACCCAGTACTTC. Its protein product is CSVVPSGRGEETQYF.

The chain joins TRBV10-3 to TRBJ2-1; TRBD2 aligns across 15 bases. CDR1 and CDR2 from the germline V gene are ENHRY and SYGVKD. This CDR3 has 18 amino acids. V shed 0 bases and J 3 bases; nucleotides not matched to a gene: 3. This CDR3 is CAISESGTSGRNYNEQFF. Written as DNA, the CDR3 is TGTGCCATCAGTGAGTCCGGGACTAGCGGGAGGAACTACAATGAGCAGTTCTTC.

The chain employs TRBV6-5 and TRBJ2-7; TRBD1 or TRBD2 may be the D gene (5 bases each). The assigned J gene may be wrong: the sequence end matches TRBJ2-5 better. CDR1 and CDR2 (germline): MNHEY, SVGAGI. The CDR3 is 16 amino acids. Here the CDR3 DNA reads TGTGCCAGCAGTTACTCTACTGGGGGTTCGATGGAGACCCAGTACTTC. Protein: CASSYSTGGSMETQYF.

The rearrangement uses TRBV27 and TRBJ1-2, with D possibly matching TRBD1 (5 bases). The CDR3 sequence is 14 residues long. Germline V gives CDR1 MNHEY, CDR2 SMNVEV (reference sequence). Trimming stripped 3 bases from V and 8 bases from J, with 16 bases between. The CDR3 DNA reads as TGTGCCAGCAGTTTCGCTGTGGGGCTTGGAGGCTACACCTTC. Encoded protein: CASSFAVGLGGYTF.

This chain joins TRBV4-3 and TRBJ2-4; 10 bases map to TRBD2. V trimming: 1 base; J trimming: 7 bases; junction bases outside the gene matches: 4. The CDR3 sequence is 15 residues long. The germline V gene encodes CDR1 LGHNA and CDR2 YSLEER. CDR3 bases: TGCGCCAGCAGCCAAGGGACTAGCGGAGGCAACATTCAGTACTTC. It yields the protein CASSQGTSGGNIQYF.

V and J are TRBV6-4 and TRBJ2-5; D call uncertain. V was pared by 4 bases and J by 5 bases, with 11 bases between. This CDR3 region has 13 residues. Per germline, CDR1 MRHNA and CDR2 SNTAGT. The DNA for the CDR3 is TGTGCCAGCAGTGTTGGCCAAGGGGAGACCCAGTACTTC. Its translation is CASSVGQGETQYF.

This clonotype was observed many times. This chain uses TRBV6-5 with TRBJ1-1, with D possibly being TRBD1 (6 bases). CDR3 size: 13 residues. Germline V gene data show CDR1 as MNHEY and CDR2 as SVGAGI. V lost 3 bases to trimming and J lost 4 bases, with 9 bases between them. Here the CDR3 DNA reads TGTGCCAGCAGTTATAGGACAGCCACTGAAGCTTTCTTT. Its protein is CASSYRTATEAFF.

CDR3 sequence: CASSLMSSGPYNEQFF. The CDR3 DNA reads as TGCGCCAGCAGCCTCATGAGTAGCGGGCCTTACAATGAGCAGTTCTTC. The chain employs TRBV5-1 and TRBJ2-1; the match to TRBD2 covers 7 bases. V dropped 4 bases and J dropped 4; count of bases not matched to a gene: 11. Germline V lookup: CDR1 SGHRS, CDR2 YFSETQ. This CDR3 is built from 16 residues.

The chain recombines TRBV15 with TRBJ2-4; 7 bases line up with TRBD1. Gene TRBJ2-7 matches the end of the DNA better, so the J call may be wrong. The CDR3 runs 12 residues. The germline V gene has CDR1 LNHNV and CDR2 YYDKDF (reference sequence). The CDR3 nucleotides read TGTGCCACCAACTCAGGGGGAACCGAGCAGTACTTC. As protein: CATNSGGTEQYF.

Only a few counts were recorded for this clonotype. The chain recombines TRBV10-3 with TRBJ2-3, with 8 positions matching TRBD2. From germline, CDR1 is ENHRY and CDR2 SYGVKD. The CDR3 is 15 residues long. The junction had 2 bases not matched to a gene; V was cut back by 3 bases and J by 0 bases. CDR3 in DNA: TGTGCCATCAGTGATAGCGGGGAAAGCACAGATACGCAGTATTTT. It yields the protein CAISDSGESTDTQYF.

In nucleotides, the CDR3 is TGCAGTGCCGTACCGGGGAGCTCTCCTCGCAATGAGCAGTTCTTC. It codes for CSAVPGSSPRNEQFF. The chain couples TRBV20-1 to TRBJ2-1; perhaps TRBD2 as D (5 bases). The CDR3 spans 15 residues. Germline V lookup: CDR1 DFQATT, CDR2 SNEGSKA (reference sequence). V lost 6 bases and J 6 bases, leaving 21 bases between the germline ends.

V usage is TRBV10-2 and J usage is TRBJ2-3; D may be TRBD2 (5 bases). This CDR3 is built from 17 residues. CDR1 WSHSY and CDR2 SAAADI come from the germline V gene. The V gene lost 10 bases and the J gene lost 2 bases, with 25 bases spanning the gap. The CDR3: CATSDVLSGRNTDTQYF. CDR3 coding DNA: TGCGCCACCTCTGACGTTTTGTCGGGAAGGAACACAGATACGCAGTATTTT.

The rearrangement links TRBV20-1 to TRBJ2-5, with D possibly being TRBD2 (6 bases). The CDR3 extends over 14 amino acids. The germline gives CDR1 DFQATT, CDR2 SNEGSKA (reference sequence). V gave up 3 bases and J gave up 2 bases, with 13 bases separating them. In nucleotides, the CDR3 is TGCAGTGCTAGGACCGGGACTGAGCAAGAGACCCAGTACTTC. Protein sequence: CSARTGTEQETQYF.

The sample holds a few counts of this clonotype. The genes are TRBV12-3 or TRBV12-4 and TRBJ2-3, with 8 bases that match TRBD2. The CDR3 has 17 amino acids. V trimming: 3 bases; J trimming: 2 bases; junction bases outside the gene matches: 10. The CDR3 nucleotides read TGTGCCAGCAGTTTGGGTAGACTAGCGCAAACCACAGATACGCAGTATTTT. It yields the protein CASSLGRLAQTTDTQYF.

This chain links TRBV6-2 or TRBV6-3 with TRBJ1-1; possible D gene TRBD1, 6 bases. The ends were cut back, 0 bases at V and 6 bases at J, with 17 bases in the middle. Germline CDR1 MNHEY, CDR2 SVGEGT. The CDR3 covers 16 residues. The CDR3 region has the DNA TGTGCCAGCAGTTACTCTCGGGGGGCTTCGCGGGCTGAAGCTTTCTTT. Amino acid sequence: CASSYSRGASRAEAFF.